Detailed here is one T cell receptor beta chain. Its specificity is unknown. Bulk TCR library preparation followed previously described methods with listed TCR primers. TCRdb re-called the PCR reads with MiXCR, one entry per CDR3 protein. This sample has about 630,000 distinct CDR3 sequences, with about 25% found just once. The data belong to a study of molecular identifiers for immune sequencing clone quantification. Study-wide results and caveats: Highly expanded clone sizes could be underestimated through barcode sharing by identical TCR molecules. Single-cell amounts of spiked Jurkat TCR RNA were reportedly detectable among about 960,000 naive cells.

J lost 5 bases, V lost 7 bases, and 12 bases had no gene match. This CDR3 has 14 amino acids. Germline assignment: CDR1 DFQATT and CDR2 SNEGSKA (reference sequence). The sequenced sample consisted of naive CD8+ T cells from blood, with Jurkat cell RNA spiked in. Subset given: FACS-sorted CD8+CD4-CCR7+CD45RA+ naive T cells. The TCR sequence derives from a human donor in good health. Some libraries in this study had Jurkat cell RNA spiked in. The rearrangement links TRBV20-1 to TRBJ2-5; TRBD1 matches 8 bases. This chain's CDR3 is CSVTPRGLGETQYF. The CDR3 DNA reads as TGCAGTGTGACCCCCAGGGGGCTGGGGGAGACCCAGTACTTC.